The entry below gives a single TCR beta chain sequence along with its context. The CDR3 is 14 residues long. With 1 base removed from V and 1 base from J, the gap between germline ends came to 7 bases. CDR1 is LGHDT, CDR2 YNNKEL, per germline (reference sequence). These data belong to a study of patients and donors after allogeneic stem cell transplantation. TCRdb reprocessed the RT-PCR reads with MiXCR, giving one entry per CDR3 protein. The sample contains around 200,000 distinct CDR3 sequences, 35% to 45% of which appear only once. Specimen: blood, either unsorted or a sorted T cell fraction (not recorded which). V usage is TRBV3-1 and J usage is TRBJ1-1; TRBD1 is a possible D gene (5 bases). This TCR came from a human donor who was either an allogeneic HSCT recipient or a stem cell or donor lymphocyte infusion donor (not recorded which). It is not recorded whose cells these are; they may come from a transplant donor. DNA for the CDR3: TGTGCCAGCAGCCAAGTCCAGGGGAACACTGAAGCTTTCTTT. Protein: CASSQVQGNTEAFF.